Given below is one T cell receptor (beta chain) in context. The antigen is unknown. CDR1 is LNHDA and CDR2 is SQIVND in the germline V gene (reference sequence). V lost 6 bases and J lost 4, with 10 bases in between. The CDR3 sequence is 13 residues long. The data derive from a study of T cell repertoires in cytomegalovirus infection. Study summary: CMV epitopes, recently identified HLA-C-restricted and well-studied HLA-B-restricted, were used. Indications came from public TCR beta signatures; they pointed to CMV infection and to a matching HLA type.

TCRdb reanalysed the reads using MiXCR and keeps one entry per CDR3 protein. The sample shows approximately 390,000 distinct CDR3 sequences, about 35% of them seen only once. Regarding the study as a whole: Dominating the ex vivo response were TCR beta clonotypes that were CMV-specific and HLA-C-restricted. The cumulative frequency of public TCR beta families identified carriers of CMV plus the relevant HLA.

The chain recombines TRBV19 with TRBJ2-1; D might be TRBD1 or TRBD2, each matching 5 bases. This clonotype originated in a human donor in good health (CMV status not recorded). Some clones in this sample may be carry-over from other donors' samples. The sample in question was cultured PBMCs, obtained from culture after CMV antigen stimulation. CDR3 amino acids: CASSGTLYNEQFF. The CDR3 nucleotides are TGTGCCAGTAGCGGGACCCTATACAATGAGCAGTTCTTC.